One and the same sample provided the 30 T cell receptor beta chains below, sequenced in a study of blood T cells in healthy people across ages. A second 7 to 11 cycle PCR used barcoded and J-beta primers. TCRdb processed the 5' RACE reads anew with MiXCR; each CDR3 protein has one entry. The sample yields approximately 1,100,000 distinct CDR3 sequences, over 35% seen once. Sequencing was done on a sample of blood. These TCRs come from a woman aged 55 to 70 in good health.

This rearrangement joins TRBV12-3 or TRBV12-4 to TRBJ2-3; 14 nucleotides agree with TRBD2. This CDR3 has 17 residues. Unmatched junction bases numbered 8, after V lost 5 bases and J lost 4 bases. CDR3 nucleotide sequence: TGTGCCAGCAGTAACCCGGGACTAGCGGGAGATTCAGATACGCAGTATTTT. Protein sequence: CASSNPGLAGDSDTQYF.

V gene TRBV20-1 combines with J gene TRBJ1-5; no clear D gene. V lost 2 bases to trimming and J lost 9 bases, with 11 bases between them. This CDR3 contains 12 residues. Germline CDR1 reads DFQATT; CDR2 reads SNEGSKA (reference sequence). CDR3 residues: CSARTGSGPQHF. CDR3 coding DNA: TGCAGTGCTAGAACTGGGAGCGGGCCCCAGCATTTT.

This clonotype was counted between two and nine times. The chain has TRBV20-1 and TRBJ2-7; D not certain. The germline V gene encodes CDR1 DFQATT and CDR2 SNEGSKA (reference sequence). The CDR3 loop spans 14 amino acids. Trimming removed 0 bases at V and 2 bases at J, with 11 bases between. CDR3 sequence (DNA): TGCAGTGCTAGAGATCCCTGGGGTGCCTACGAGCAGTACTTC. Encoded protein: CSARDPWGAYEQYF.

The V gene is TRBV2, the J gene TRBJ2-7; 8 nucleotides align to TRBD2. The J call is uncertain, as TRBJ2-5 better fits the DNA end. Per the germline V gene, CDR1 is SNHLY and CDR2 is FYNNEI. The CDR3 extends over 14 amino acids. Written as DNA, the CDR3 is TGTGCCAGCAGTGCGGAGCGGGAGACAGGGACCCAGTACTTC. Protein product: CASSAERETGTQYF.

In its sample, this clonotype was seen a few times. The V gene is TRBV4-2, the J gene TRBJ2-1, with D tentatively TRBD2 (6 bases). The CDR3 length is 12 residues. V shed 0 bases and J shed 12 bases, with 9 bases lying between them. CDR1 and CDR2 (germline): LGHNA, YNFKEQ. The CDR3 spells CASSQERGVQFF. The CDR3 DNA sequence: TGTGCCAGCAGCCAAGAGCGCGGGGTGCAGTTCTTC.

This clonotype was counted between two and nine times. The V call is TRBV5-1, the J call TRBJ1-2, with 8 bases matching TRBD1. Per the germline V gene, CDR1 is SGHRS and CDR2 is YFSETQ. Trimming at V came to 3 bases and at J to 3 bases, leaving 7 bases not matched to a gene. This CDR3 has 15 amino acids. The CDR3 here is CASSWTGSGDYGYTF. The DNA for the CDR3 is TGCGCCAGCAGCTGGACAGGGTCTGGCGACTATGGCTACACCTTC.

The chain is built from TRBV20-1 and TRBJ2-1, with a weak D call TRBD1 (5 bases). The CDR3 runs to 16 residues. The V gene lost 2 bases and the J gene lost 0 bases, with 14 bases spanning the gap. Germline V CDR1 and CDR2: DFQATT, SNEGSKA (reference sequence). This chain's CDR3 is CSARLGGASSYNEQFF. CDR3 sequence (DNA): TGCAGTGCTAGACTGGGTGGGGCGAGCTCCTACAATGAGCAGTTCTTC.

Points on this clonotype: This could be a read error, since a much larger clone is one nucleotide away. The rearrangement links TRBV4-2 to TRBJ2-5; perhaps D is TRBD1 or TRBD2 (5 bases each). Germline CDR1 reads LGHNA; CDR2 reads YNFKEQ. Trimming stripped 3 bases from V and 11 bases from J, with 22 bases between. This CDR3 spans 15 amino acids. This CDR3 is CASSHAGLGEGEQYF. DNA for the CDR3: TGTGCCAGCAGCCATGCCGGACTCGGTGAAGGGGAGCAGTACTTC.

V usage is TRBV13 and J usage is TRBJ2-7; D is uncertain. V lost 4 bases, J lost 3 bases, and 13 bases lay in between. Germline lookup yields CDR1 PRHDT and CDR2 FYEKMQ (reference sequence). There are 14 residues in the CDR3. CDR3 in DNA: TGTGCCAGCAGCTCAGACCGGGCCCTCTACGAGCAGTACTTC. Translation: CASSSDRALYEQYF.

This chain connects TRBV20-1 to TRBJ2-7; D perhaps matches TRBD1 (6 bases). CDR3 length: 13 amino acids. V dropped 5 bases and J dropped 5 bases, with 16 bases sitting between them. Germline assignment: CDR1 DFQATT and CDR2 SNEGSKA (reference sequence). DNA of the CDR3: TGCAGTGCTGACACCACAGGGCGGCACGAGCAGTACTTC. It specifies CSADTTGRHEQYF.

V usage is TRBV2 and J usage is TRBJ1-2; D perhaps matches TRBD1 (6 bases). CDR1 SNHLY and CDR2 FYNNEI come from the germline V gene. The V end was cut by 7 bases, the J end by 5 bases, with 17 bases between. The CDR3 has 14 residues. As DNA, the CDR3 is TGTGCCAGCAATCTCCAGGGGCGAGGATATGGCTACACCTTC. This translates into CASNLQGRGYGYTF.

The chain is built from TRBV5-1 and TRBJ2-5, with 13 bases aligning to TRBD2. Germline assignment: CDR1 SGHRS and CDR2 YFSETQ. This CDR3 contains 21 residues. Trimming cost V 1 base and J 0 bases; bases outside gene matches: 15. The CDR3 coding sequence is TGCGCCAGCAGCTTGTACGGACTAGCGGGAGCCAGAGGTCCGGACCAAGAGACCCAGTACTTC. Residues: CASSLYGLAGARGPDQETQYF.

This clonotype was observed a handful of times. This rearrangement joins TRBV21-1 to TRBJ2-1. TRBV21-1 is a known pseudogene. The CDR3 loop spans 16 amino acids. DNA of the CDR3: TGTGCCAGCAGCAAAGTCGTAGGTAGCTCCTACAATGAGCAGTTCTTC. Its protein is CASSKVVGSSYNEQFF.

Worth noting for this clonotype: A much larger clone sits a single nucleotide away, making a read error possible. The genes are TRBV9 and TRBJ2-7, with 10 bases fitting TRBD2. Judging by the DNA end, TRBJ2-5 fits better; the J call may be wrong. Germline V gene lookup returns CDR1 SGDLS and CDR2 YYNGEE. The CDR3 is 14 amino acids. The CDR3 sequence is CAGSASGSGETQYF. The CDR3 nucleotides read TGTGCCGGCAGCGCTAGCGGGAGTGGGGAGACCCAGTACTTC.

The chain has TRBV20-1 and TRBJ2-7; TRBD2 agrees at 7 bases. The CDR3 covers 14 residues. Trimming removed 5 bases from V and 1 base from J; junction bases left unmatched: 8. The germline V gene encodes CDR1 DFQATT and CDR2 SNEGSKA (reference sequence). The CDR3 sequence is CSAGAGYRSYEQYF. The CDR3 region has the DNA TGCAGTGCTGGAGCGGGGTATCGTTCCTACGAGCAGTACTTC.

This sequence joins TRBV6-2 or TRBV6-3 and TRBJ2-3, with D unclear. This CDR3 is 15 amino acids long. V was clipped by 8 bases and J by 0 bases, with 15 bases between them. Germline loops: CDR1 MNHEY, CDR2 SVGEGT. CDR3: CASSDVGSSTDTQYF. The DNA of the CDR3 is TGTGCCAGCTCGGATGTAGGATCTAGCACAGATACGCAGTATTTT.

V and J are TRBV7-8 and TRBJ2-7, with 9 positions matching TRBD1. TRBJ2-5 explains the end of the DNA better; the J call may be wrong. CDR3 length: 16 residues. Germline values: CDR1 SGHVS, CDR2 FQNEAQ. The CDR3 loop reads CASSLAGGTGSKTQYF. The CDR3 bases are TGTGCCAGCAGCTTGGCAGGAGGGACAGGGTCGAAGACCCAGTACTTC.

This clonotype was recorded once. The DNA for the CDR3 is TGCGCCAGCAGCTGGGACGGTCAGAACACTGAAGCTTTCTTT. It specifies CASSWDGQNTEAFF. The J gene is TRBJ1-1, the V gene TRBV5-1; TRBD1 might be the D (5 bases). Germline lookup yields CDR1 SGHRS and CDR2 YFSETQ. V was pared by 3 bases and J by 1 base, with 10 bases between. The CDR3 is 14 residues long.

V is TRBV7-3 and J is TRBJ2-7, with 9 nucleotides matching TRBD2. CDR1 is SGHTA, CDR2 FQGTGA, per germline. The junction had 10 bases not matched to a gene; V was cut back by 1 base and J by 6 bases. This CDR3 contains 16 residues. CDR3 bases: TGTGCCAGCAGCTTAAGCGCGATAGCGGGAGTACGCGAGCAGTACTTC. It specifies CASSLSAIAGVREQYF.

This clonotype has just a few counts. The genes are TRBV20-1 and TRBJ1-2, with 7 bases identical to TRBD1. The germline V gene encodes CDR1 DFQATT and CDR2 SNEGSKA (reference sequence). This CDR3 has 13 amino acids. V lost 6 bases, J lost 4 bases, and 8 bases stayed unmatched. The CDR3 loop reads CSADTGTAYGYTF. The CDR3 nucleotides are TGCAGTGCCGACACCGGGACAGCCTATGGCTACACCTTC.

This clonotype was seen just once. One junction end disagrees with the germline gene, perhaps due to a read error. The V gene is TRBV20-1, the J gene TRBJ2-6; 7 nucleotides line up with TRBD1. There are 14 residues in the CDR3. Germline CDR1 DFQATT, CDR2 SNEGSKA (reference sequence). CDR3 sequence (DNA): TGCAGTGCTGAAGGGGGCGCTGGGGCCAACGCCCTGACTTTC. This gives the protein CSAEGGAGANALTF.

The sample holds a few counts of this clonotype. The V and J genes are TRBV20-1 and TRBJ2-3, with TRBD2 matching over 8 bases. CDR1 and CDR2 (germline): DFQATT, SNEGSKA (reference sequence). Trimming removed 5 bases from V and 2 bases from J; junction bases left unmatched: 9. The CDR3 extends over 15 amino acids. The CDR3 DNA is TGCAGTGCTGGTAGCGGGGCATTTCACACAGATACGCAGTATTTT. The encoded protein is CSAGSGAFHTDTQYF.

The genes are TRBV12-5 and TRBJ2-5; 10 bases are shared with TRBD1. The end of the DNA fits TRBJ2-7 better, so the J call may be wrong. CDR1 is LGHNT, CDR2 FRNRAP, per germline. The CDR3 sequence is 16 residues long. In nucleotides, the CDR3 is TGTGCTAGTGGTTTAACCGGGACAGGGGTGACCTACGAGCAGTACTTC. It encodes CASGLTGTGVTYEQYF.

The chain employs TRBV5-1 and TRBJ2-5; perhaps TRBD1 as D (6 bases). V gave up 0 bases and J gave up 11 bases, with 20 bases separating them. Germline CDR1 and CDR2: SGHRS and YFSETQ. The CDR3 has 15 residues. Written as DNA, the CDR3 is TGCGCCAGCAGCTTGGACAGGGCCAAGGTGGATGAGCAGTACTTC. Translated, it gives CASSLDRAKVDEQYF.

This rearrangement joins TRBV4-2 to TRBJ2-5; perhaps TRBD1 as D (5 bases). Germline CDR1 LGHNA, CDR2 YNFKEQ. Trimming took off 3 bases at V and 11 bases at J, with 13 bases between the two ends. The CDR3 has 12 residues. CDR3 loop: CASSQGRPEQYF. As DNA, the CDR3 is TGTGCCAGCAGCCAGGGGCGACCGGAGCAGTACTTC.

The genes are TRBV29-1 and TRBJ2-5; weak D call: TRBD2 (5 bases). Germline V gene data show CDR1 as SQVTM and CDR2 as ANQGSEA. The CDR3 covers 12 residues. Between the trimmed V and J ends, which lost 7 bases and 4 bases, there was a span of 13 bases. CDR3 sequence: CSATRGSETQYF. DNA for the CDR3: TGCAGCGCCACGAGAGGGTCAGAGACCCAGTACTTC.

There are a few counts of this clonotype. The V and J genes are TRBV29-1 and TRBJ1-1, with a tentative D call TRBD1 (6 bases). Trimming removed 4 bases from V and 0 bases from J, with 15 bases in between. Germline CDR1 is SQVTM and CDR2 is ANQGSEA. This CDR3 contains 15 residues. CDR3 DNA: TGCAGCGTTGGGGGGGCGGCGGCGATGAACACTGAAGCTTTCTTT. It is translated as CSVGGAAAMNTEAFF.

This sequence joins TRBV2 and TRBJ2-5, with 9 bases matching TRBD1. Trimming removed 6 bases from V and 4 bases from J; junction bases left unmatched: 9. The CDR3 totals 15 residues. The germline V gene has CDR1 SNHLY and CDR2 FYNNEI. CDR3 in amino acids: CASRDRDRERETQYF. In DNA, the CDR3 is TGTGCCAGCAGGGACCGGGACAGGGAAAGAGAGACCCAGTACTTC. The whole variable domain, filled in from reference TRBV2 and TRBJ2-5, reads EPEVTQTPSHQVTQMGQEVILRCVPISNHLYFYWYRQILGQKVEFLVSFYNNEISEKSEIFDDQFSVERPDGSNFTLKIRSTKLEDSAMYFCASRDRDRERETQYFGPGTRLLVL.

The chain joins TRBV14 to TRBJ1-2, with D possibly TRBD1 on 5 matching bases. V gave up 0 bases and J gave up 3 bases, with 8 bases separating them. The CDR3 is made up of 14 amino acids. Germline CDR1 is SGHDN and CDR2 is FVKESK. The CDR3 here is CASSQDAGYYGYTF. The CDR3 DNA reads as TGTGCCAGCAGCCAAGATGCAGGGTACTATGGCTACACCTTC.

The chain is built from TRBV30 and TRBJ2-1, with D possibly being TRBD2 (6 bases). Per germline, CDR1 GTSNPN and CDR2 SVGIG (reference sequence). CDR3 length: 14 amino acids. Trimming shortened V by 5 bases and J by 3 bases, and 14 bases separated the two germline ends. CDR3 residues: CAWCTGVDYNEQFF. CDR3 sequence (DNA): TGTGCCTGGTGCACGGGAGTAGACTACAATGAGCAGTTCTTC.